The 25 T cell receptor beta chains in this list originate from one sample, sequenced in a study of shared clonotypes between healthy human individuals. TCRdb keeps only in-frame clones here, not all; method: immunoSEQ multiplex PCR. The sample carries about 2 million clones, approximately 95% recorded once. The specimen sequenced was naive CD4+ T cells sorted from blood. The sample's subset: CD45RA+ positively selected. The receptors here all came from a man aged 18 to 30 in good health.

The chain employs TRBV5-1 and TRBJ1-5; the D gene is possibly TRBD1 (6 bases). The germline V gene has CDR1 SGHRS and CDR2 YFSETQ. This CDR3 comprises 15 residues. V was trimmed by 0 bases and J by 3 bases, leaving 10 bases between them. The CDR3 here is CASSLAGQNNQPQHF. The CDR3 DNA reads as TGCGCCAGCAGCTTGGCAGGACAGAACAATCAGCCCCAGCATTTT.

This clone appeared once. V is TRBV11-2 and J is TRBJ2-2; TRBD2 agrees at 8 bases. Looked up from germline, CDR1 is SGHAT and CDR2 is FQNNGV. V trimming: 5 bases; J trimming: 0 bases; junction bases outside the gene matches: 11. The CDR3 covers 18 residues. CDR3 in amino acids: CASSQKGRTSPNTGELFF. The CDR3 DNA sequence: TGTGCCAGCAGCCAAAAAGGGAGGACTAGCCCGAACACCGGGGAGCTGTTTTTT.

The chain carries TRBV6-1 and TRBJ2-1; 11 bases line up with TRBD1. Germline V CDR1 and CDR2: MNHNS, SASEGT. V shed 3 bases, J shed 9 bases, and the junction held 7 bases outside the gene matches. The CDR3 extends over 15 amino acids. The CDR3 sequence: CASSDLGQGASEQFF. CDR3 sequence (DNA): TGTGCCAGCAGTGACCTAGGACAGGGGGCATCTGAGCAGTTCTTC.

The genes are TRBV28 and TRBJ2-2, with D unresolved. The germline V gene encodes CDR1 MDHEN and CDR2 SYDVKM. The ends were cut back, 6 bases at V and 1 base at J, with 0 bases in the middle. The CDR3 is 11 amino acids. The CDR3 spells CASRNTGELFF. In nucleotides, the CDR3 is TGTGCCAGCAGGAACACCGGGGAGCTGTTTTTT.

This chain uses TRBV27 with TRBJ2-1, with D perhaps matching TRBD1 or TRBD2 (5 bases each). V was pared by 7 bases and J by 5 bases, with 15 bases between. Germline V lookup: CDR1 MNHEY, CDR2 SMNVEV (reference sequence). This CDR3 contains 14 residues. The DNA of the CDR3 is TGTGCCAGCATTCAATGGACGGGACACAATGAGCAGTTCTTC. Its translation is CASIQWTGHNEQFF.

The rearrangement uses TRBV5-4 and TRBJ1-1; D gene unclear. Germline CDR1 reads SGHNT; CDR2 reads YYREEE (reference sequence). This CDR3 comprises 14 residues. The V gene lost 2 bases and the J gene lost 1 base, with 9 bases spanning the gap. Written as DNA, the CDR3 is TGTGCCAGCAGCTTTGGGCGGGGGAACACTGAAGCTTTCTTT. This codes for CASSFGRGNTEAFF.

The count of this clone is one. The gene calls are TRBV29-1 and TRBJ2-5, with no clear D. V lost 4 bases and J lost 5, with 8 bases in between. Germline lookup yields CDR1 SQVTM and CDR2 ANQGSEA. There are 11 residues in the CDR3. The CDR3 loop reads CSVGILETQYF. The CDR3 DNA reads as TGCAGCGTTGGGATTTTGGAGACCCAGTACTTC. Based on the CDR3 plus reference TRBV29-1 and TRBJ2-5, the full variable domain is SAVISQKPSRDICQRGTSLTIQCQVDSQVTMMFWYRQQPGQSLTLIATANQGSEATYESGFVIDKFPISRPNLTFSTLTVSNMSPEDSSIYLCSVGILETQYFGPGTRLLVL.

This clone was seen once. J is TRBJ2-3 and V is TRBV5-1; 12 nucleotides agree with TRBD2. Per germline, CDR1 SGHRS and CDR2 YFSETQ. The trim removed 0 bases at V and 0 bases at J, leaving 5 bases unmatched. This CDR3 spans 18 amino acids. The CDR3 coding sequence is TGCGCCAGCAGCTTGGAGAGGACTAGCGGGGTTAGCACAGATACGCAGTATTTT. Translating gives CASSLERTSGVSTDTQYF.

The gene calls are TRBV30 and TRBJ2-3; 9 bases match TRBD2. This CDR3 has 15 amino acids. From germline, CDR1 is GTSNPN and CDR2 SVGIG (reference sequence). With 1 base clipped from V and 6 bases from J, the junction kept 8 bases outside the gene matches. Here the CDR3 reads CAWSERGLASDTQYF. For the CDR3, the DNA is TGTGCCTGGAGTGAGAGGGGACTAGCCTCCGATACGCAGTATTTT.

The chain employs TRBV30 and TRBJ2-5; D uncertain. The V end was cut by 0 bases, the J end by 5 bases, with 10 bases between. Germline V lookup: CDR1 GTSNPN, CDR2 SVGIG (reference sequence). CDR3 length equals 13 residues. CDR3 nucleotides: TGTGCCTGGAGTGTATTAACCTTTGAGACCCAGTACTTC. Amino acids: CAWSVLTFETQYF.

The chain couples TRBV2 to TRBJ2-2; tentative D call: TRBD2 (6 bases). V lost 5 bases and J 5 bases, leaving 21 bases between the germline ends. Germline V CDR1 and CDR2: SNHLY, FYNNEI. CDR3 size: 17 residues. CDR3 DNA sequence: TGTGCCAGCAGTTCGGATATTGGGGCAAGCGGGACCGGGGAGCTGTTTTTT. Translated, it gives CASSSDIGASGTGELFF.

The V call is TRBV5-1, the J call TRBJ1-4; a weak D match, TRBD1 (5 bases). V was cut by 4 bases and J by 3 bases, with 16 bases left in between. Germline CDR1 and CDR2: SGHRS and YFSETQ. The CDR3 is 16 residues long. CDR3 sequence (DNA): TGCGCCAGCAGCAGGGAGGGGACTGTCCCTAATGAAAAACTGTTTTTT. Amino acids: CASSREGTVPNEKLFF.

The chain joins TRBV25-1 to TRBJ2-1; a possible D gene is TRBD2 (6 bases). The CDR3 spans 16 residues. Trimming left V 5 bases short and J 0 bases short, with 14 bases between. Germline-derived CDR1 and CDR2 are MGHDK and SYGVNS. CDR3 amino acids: CASSSRGGSSYNEQFF. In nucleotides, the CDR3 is TGTGCCAGCAGTTCCCGTGGGGGGAGCTCCTACAATGAGCAGTTCTTC. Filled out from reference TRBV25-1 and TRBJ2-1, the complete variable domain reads EADIYQTPRYLVIGTGKKITLECSQTMGHDKMYWYQQDPGMELHLIHYSYGVNSTEKGDLSSESTVSRIRTEHFPLTLESARPSHTSQYLCASSSRGGSSYNEQFFGPGTRLTVL.

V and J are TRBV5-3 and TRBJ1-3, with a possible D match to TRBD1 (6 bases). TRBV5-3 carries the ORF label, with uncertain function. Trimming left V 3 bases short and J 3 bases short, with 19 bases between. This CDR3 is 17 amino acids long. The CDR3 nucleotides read TGTGCCAGAAGCTCCCCCGGGGGCAGTGGGATTGGAAACACCATATATTTT. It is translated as CARSSPGGSGIGNTIYF.

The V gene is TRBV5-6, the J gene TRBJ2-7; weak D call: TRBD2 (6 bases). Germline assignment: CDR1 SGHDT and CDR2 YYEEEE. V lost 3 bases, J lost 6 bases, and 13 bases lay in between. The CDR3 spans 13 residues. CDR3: CASSWDSPSEQYF. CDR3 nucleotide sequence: TGTGCCAGCAGCTGGGACTCACCGAGCGAGCAGTACTTC.

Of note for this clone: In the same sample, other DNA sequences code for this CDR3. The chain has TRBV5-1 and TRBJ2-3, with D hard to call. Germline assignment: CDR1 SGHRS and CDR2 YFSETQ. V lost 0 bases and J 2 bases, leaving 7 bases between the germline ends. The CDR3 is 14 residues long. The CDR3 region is CASSLEGYTDTQYF. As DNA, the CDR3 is TGCGCCAGCAGCTTGGAAGGATACACAGATACGCAGTATTTT. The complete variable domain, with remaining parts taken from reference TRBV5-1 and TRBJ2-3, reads KAGVTQTPRYLIKTRGQQVTLSCSPISGHRSVSWYQQTPGQGLQFLFEYFSETQRNKGNFPGRFSGRQFSNSRSEMNVSTLELGDSALYLCASSLEGYTDTQYFGPGTRLTVL.

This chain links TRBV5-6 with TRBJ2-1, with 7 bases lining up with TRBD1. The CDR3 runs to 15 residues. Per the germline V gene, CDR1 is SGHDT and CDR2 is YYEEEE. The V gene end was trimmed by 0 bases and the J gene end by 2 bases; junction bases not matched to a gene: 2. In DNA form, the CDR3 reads TGTGCCAGCAGCTTGGTAGGGGGCACCTACAATGAGCAGTTCTTC. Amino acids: CASSLVGGTYNEQFF. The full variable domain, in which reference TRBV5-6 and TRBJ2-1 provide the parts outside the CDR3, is DAGVTQSPTHLIKTRGQQVTLRCSPKSGHDTVSWYQQALGQGPQFIFQYYEEEERQRGNFPDRFSGHQFPNYSSELNVNALLLGDSALYLCASSLVGGTYNEQFFGPGTRLTVL.

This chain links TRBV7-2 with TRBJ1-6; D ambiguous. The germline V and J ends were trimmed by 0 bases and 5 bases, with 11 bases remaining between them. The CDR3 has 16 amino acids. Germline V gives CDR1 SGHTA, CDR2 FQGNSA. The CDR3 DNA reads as TGTGCCAGCAGCTTAGCCCCCCCCGGCCATAATTCACCCCTCCACTTT. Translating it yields CASSLAPPGHNSPLHF.

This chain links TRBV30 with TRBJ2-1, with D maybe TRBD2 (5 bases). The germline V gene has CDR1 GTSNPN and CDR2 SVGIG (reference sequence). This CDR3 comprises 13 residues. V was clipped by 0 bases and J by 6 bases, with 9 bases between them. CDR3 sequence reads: CAWSVQRVNEQFF. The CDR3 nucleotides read TGTGCCTGGAGTGTACAGAGGGTCAATGAGCAGTTCTTC.

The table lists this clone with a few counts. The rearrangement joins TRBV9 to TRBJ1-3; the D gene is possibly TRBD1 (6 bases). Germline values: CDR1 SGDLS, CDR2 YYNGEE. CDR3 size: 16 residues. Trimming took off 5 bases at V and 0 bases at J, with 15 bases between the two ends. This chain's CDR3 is CASSLSGASSGNTIYF. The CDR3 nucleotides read TGTGCCAGCAGTCTCTCAGGGGCGAGCTCTGGAAACACCATATATTTT.

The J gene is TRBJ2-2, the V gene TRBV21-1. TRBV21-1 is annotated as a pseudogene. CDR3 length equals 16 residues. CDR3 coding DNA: TGTGCCAGCAGCAAAGCGGACCGTGTTCTCACCGGGGAGCTGTTTTTT. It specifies CASSKADRVLTGELFF.

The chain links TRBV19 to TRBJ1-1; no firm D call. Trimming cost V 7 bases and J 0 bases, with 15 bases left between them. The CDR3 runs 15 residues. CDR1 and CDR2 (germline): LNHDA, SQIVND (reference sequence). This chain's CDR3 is CASNLPTAVNTEAFF. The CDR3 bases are TGTGCCAGTAATCTACCGACGGCCGTGAACACTGAAGCTTTCTTT.

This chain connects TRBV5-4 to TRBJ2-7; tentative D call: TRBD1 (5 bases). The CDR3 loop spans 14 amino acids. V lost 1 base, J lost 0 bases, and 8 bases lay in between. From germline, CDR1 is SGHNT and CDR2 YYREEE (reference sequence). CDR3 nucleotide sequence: TGTGCCAGCAGCTTGAAAGGGGCCTCCTACGAGCAGTACTTC. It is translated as CASSLKGASYEQYF.

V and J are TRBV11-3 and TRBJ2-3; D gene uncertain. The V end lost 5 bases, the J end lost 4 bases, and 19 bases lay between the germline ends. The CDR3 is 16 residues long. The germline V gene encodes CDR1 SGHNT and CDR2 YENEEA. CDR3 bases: TGTGCCAGCAGCACAGCTATTTCGCCGAAAGCAGATACGCAGTATTTT. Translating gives CASSTAISPKADTQYF.

The CDR3 reads CASSPGVAHYGYTF. DNA of the CDR3: TGTGCCAGCAGTCCTGGGGTGGCTCACTATGGCTACACCTTC. The chain couples TRBV28 to TRBJ1-2, with D unclear. The germline V gene encodes CDR1 MDHEN and CDR2 SYDVKM. This CDR3 is built from 14 residues. Trimming removed 5 bases from V and 3 bases from J, with 13 bases in between.